The 12 T cell receptor beta chains listed next were all sequenced from one sample in a study of regulatory dendritic cells for organ transplantation. This table comes from immunoSEQ multiplex PCR, and its TCRdb copy is limited to in-frame clones, with some not included. Of fewer than 25,000 clones in the sample, around three quarters were seen once. The sequenced sample consisted of memory CD4+ T cells from blood. This sample's subset: CD45RO+ memory T cells. These receptor sequences come from a human donor in good health.

The chain combines TRBV5-1 with TRBJ1-2, with 7 bases aligning to TRBD1. The CDR3 covers 15 residues. The junction had 6 bases not matched to a gene; V was cut back by 1 base and J by 3 bases. Germline loops: CDR1 SGHRS, CDR2 YFSETQ. CDR3: CASSLYTGADYGYTF. CDR3 in DNA: TGCGCCAGCAGCTTGTACACAGGGGCGGACTATGGCTACACCTTC.

This clone was seen just once. The V gene is TRBV19, the J gene TRBJ1-4, with unresolved D. V was pared by 4 bases and J by 8 bases, with 17 bases between. This CDR3 contains 15 residues. CDR1 and CDR2 from the germline V gene are LNHDA and SQIVND (reference sequence). The CDR3 reads CASSTHEPGREKLFF. The CDR3 bases are TGTGCCAGTAGTACCCACGAGCCCGGGAGGGAAAAACTGTTTTTT. The full variable domain, rest sourced from reference TRBV19 and TRBJ1-4, is DGGITQSPKYLFRKEGQNVTLSCEQNLNHDAMYWYRQDPGQGLRLIYYSQIVNDFQKGDIAEGYSVSREKKESFPLTVTSAQKNPTAFYLCASSTHEPGREKLFFGSGTQLSVL.

V usage is TRBV6-5 and J usage is TRBJ2-1; D is perhaps TRBD1 (6 bases). The CDR3 is made up of 15 amino acids. From germline, CDR1 is MNHEY and CDR2 SVGAGI. Trimming took 6 bases from V and 5 from J, leaving 17 bases between them. CDR3 sequence: CASRWHRQADNEQFF. The DNA for the CDR3 is TGTGCCAGCAGGTGGCACCGACAGGCAGACAATGAGCAGTTCTTC.

The CDR3: CASSSGTSGTDTQYF. DNA for the CDR3: TGTGCCAGCAGCTCCGGGACTAGCGGCACAGATACGCAGTATTTT. J is TRBJ2-3 and V is TRBV7-9; 10 bases match TRBD2. V lost 4 bases and J lost 1; bases outside the gene matches: 2. Germline-derived CDR1 and CDR2 are SEHNR and FQNEAQ (reference sequence). The CDR3 is 15 amino acids.

J is TRBJ2-2 and V is TRBV5-6, with 8 bases aligning to TRBD1. Unmatched junction bases numbered 5, after V lost 4 bases and J lost 0 bases. The germline CDR1 and CDR2 sequences are SGHDT and YYEEEE. The CDR3 spans 16 residues. This CDR3 reads CASSPRGQANTGELFF. The DNA for the CDR3 is TGTGCCAGCAGCCCGAGGGGACAGGCGAACACCGGGGAGCTGTTTTTT.

The V call is TRBV5-1, the J call TRBJ2-4, with TRBD2 as a possible D gene (7 bases). Germline CDR1 SGHRS, CDR2 YFSETQ. Trimming stripped 4 bases from V and 0 bases from J, with 29 bases between. The CDR3 loop spans 21 amino acids. The CDR3 DNA follows: TGCGCCAGCAGCCCGGATGGGGGGGGCCTAATGCGAAGTCTAGCCAAAAACATTCAGTACTTC. It yields the protein CASSPDGGGLMRSLAKNIQYF. The whole variable domain, remainder taken from reference TRBV5-1 and TRBJ2-4, is KAGVTQTPRYLIKTRGQQVTLSCSPISGHRSVSWYQQTPGQGLQFLFEYFSETQRNKGNFPGRFSGRQFSNSRSEMNVSTLELGDSALYLCASSPDGGGLMRSLAKNIQYFGAGTRLSVL.

The chain recombines TRBV5-1 with TRBJ2-7, with 7 bases that match TRBD1. Germline CDR1 reads SGHRS; CDR2 reads YFSETQ. The J segment lost 9 bases and the V segment lost 4 bases, leaving 16 bases of the junction unmatched. CDR3 size: 15 residues. The CDR3 protein is CASSGMTGNLEGQYF. The CDR3 DNA is TGCGCCAGCAGCGGGATGACAGGGAACCTCGAGGGGCAGTACTTC.

The chain links TRBV4-1 to TRBJ1-1; D not certain. V lost 0 bases and J lost 5, with 7 bases in between. Germline lookup yields CDR1 MGHRA and CDR2 YSYEKL. The CDR3 is 13 residues long. This chain's CDR3 is CASSQDMRTEAFF. The CDR3 DNA is TGCGCCAGCAGCCAAGATATGAGGACTGAAGCTTTCTTT.

This chain joins TRBV9 and TRBJ2-1, with 11 bases lining up with TRBD2. The CDR3 contains 18 residues. Germline lookup yields CDR1 SGDLS and CDR2 YYNGEE. With 2 bases clipped from V and 4 bases from J, the junction kept 11 bases outside the gene matches. The chain's CDR3 is CASSVSTSGGRGYNEQFF. CDR3 coding DNA: TGTGCCAGCAGCGTTTCCACTAGCGGGGGCCGAGGATACAATGAGCAGTTCTTC.

The chain has TRBV5-1 and TRBJ2-7; the match to TRBD1 covers 9 bases. The germline V gene encodes CDR1 SGHRS and CDR2 YFSETQ. V lost 4 bases, J lost 6 bases, and 11 bases stayed unmatched. The CDR3 totals 15 residues. CDR3 sequence reads: CASSLTGTGLSEQYF. In nucleotides, the CDR3 is TGCGCCAGCAGCCTGACCGGGACAGGGCTTAGCGAGCAGTACTTC.

This clone was recorded a few times. J is TRBJ1-2 and V is TRBV5-8, with D perhaps matching TRBD1 (6 bases). CDR3 length: 13 amino acids. Trimming stripped 5 bases from V and 4 bases from J, with 12 bases between. Germline CDR1 reads SGHTS; CDR2 reads YDEGEE. CDR3 nucleotides: TGTGCCAGCAGTTTTGACAGGACCTATGGCTACACCTTC. Translated: CASSFDRTYGYTF.

V is TRBV5-1 and J is TRBJ2-7; 14 bases match TRBD2. Germline values: CDR1 SGHRS, CDR2 YFSETQ. The CDR3 has 15 residues. J lost 6 bases, V lost 3 bases, and 5 bases had no gene match. For the CDR3, the DNA is TGCGCCAGCAGCTCCGGGACTAGCGGGGGCCGCGAGCAGTACTTC. Translated: CASSSGTSGGREQYF.